Here is one TCR beta chain with its context. The antigen this receptor binds is unknown. No base qualities exist here, and no much larger clone lies one base off it. The source of the sample is a study of T cell changes during pregnancy in multiple sclerosis (dated by TCRdb to between 2018 and 2021). Study-wide context: The study looked at changes in the T cell repertoire across pregnancy in women with multiple sclerosis.

Reading from cysteine to phenylalanine, the CDR3 counts 16 amino acids. Left in the record is the CDR3 DNA by itself, 48 bases read in frame from the first base. Reading the germline V gene gives CDR1 SGHRS and CDR2 YFSETQ. Trimming removed 0 bases from V and 2 bases from J, leaving 12 bases between the germline ends. Library method: the immunoSEQ multiplex PCR assay. What TCRdb holds here is the immuneACCESS table cut down to in-frame rearrangements. Part of the clones is not present; checked against another copy, under half of the missing clones reflect an unresolved V gene, and the others are unexplained. This sample holds tens of thousands of clones; almost 95% were observed only once. About 0.93% of the sample is taken by the ten largest.

This receptor chain uses TRBV5-1 and TRBJ1-3; the D gene is perhaps TRBD1, on 5 matching bases. Source: peripheral blood, taken in the first trimester of pregnancy. This clonotype originated in a female donor with multiple sclerosis, enrolled in a pregnancy study. The CDR3 reads as follows: CASSLGRGVAGNTIYF. In nucleotides, the sequence is TGCGCCAGCAGCTTGGGCCGGGGGGTTGCTGGAAACACCATATATTTT.